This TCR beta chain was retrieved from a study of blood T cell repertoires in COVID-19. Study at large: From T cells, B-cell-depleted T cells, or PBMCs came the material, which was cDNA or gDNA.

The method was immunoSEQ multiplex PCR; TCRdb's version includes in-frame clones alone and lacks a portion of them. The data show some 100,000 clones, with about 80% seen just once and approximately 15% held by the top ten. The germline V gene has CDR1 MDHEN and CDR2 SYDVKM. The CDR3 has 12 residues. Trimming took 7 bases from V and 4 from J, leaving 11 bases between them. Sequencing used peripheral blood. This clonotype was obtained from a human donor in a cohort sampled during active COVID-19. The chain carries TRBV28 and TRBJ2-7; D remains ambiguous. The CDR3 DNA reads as TGTGCCAGCACCGGAGCGAGGTACGAGCAGTACTTC. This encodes CASTGARYEQYF.